A single sample is the source of the 31 T cell receptor beta chains below, sequenced in a study of blood T cell repertoires in COVID-19. The repertoire was sequenced with immunoSEQ multiplex PCR; TCRdb's copy has only in-frame clones and lacks some. The data hold about 500,000 clones, with 85% to 90% observed a single time. The sample was peripheral blood. These receptors were obtained from a man younger than 30 with COVID-19, enrolled during active disease.

The chain has TRBV27 and TRBJ2-7; unclear D gene. Germline assignment: CDR1 MNHEY and CDR2 SMNVEV (reference sequence). The V end was cut by 10 bases, the J end by 9 bases, with 10 bases between. The CDR3 has 9 residues. CDR3 sequence: CANQVAQYF. The CDR3 nucleotides read TGTGCCAACCAGGTTGCGCAGTACTTC.

The chain carries TRBV21-1 and TRBJ2-5; the D call TRBD1 from the table was never checked on the DNA. TRBV21-1 is marked as a pseudogene. The CDR3 extends over 16 amino acids. CDR3 DNA: TGTGCCAGCAGCAAAGTTTGGGGGACAGAGCAAGAGACCCAGTACTTC. This gives the protein CASSKVWGTEQETQYF.

A remark on this clone: This same CDR3 is encoded by further DNA sequences in the sample. The gene calls are TRBV7-9 and TRBJ2-1; TRBD2 agrees at 7 bases. Trimming at V came to 5 bases and at J to 7 bases, leaving 11 bases not matched to a gene. This CDR3 region has 15 residues. Germline V gene data show CDR1 as SEHNR and CDR2 as FQNEAQ (reference sequence). CDR3 nucleotide sequence: TGTGCCAGCAGCCTTCTTTCAAGCGGGGTGAATGAGCAGTTCTTC. The encoded protein is CASSLLSSGVNEQFF.

The chain joins TRBV4-1 to TRBJ1-4; 7 positions match TRBD1. The CDR3 spans 15 residues. V lost 1 base to trimming and J lost 5 bases; unmatched junction nucleotides: 4. Germline loops: CDR1 MGHRA, CDR2 YSYEKL. The CDR3 bases are TGCGCCAGCAGCCAAGCGGACAGGCGAAATGAAAAACTGTTTTTT. This sequence encodes CASSQADRRNEKLFF.

The chain joins TRBV2 to TRBJ2-5; 9 nucleotides line up with TRBD2. Germline trimming cut 6 bases from V and 3 bases from J; bases unmatched to any gene: 8. The CDR3 covers 15 residues. CDR1 and CDR2 (germline): SNHLY, FYNNEI. CDR3 nucleotide sequence: TGTGCCAGCAGCGCGGAGGCTAGCGGGAAAGAGACCCAGTACTTC. Translated: CASSAEASGKETQYF.

The chain carries TRBV19 and TRBJ2-2; 13 bases fit TRBD2. This CDR3 is built from 18 residues. Trimming at V came to 4 bases and at J to 1 base, leaving 6 bases not matched to a gene. Germline CDR1 is LNHDA and CDR2 is SQIVND (reference sequence). CDR3 loop: CASSTSRLAGGNTGELFF. CDR3 DNA: TGTGCCAGTAGTACCTCCCGACTAGCGGGGGGGAACACCGGGGAGCTGTTTTTT.

The gene calls are TRBV5-4 and TRBJ2-7, with 9 bases aligning to TRBD2. This CDR3 has 17 amino acids. CDR1 and CDR2 from the germline V gene are SGHNT and YYREEE (reference sequence). J gave up 4 bases and V 5 bases, and 16 bases lay outside the gene matches. The CDR3, as DNA: TGTGCCAGCAGTTTGCAGGCCAGGACTAGCGAAGGTTACGAGCAGTACTTC. Encoded protein: CASSLQARTSEGYEQYF.

The V gene is TRBV11-2, the J gene TRBJ1-1, with a weak D call TRBD1 (5 bases). V lost 5 bases and J lost 0, with 19 bases in between. Germline V gives CDR1 SGHAT, CDR2 FQNNGV. The CDR3 length is 17 residues. The CDR3 bases are TGTGCCAGCAGCACCGGACATTTCCTCCCAATGAACACTGAAGCTTTCTTT. Protein sequence: CASSTGHFLPMNTEAFF.

The gene calls are TRBV6-1 and TRBJ2-7; D is undetermined. CDR3 length: 13 residues. Trimming cost V 3 bases and J 1 base, with 7 bases left between them. CDR1 and CDR2 (germline): MNHNS, SASEGT. The CDR3: CASSDFISYEQYF. Here the CDR3 DNA reads TGTGCCAGCAGTGATTTTATTTCCTACGAGCAGTACTTC.

The rearrangement joins TRBV18 to TRBJ2-7; D call uncertain. The length of the CDR3 is 15 residues. Per germline, CDR1 KGHSH and CDR2 LQKENI. Trimming stripped 2 bases from V and 2 bases from J, with 13 bases between. The CDR3: CASSPGSTDTYEQYF. DNA of the CDR3: TGTGCCAGCTCACCAGGTTCTACAGATACCTACGAGCAGTACTTC.

This clone was seen a handful of times. The chain carries TRBV2 and TRBJ1-2; D remains unclear. The CDR3 sequence is 14 residues long. The germline gives CDR1 SNHLY, CDR2 FYNNEI. The V gene lost 6 bases and the J gene lost 5 bases, with 16 bases spanning the gap. CDR3 residues: CASSTEVPGYGYTF. The DNA of the CDR3 is TGTGCCAGCAGCACAGAGGTCCCGGGATATGGCTACACCTTC.

This clone appeared a single time. The genes are TRBV28 and TRBJ2-7, with 10 bases identical to TRBD2. There are 14 residues in the CDR3. The V and J ends lost 6 bases and 3 bases, in that order; junction bases with no gene match: 5. Looked up from germline, CDR1 is MDHEN and CDR2 is SYDVKM. The CDR3 here is CASRAGTSVYEQYF. Here the CDR3 DNA reads TGTGCCAGCAGGGCCGGGACTAGCGTCTACGAGCAGTACTTC.

V gene TRBV7-8 combines with J gene TRBJ1-1; D call uncertain. Deletions cut 0 bases from V and 1 base from J, with 3 bases between. The CDR3 contains 13 residues. Germline V gene lookup returns CDR1 SGHVS and CDR2 FQNEAQ. The CDR3 coding sequence is TGTGCCAGCAGCTTAGCGAGGAACACTGAAGCTTTCTTT. Its translation: CASSLARNTEAFF.

The chain links TRBV2 to TRBJ2-1, with 10 bases aligning to TRBD1. The CDR3 spans 17 residues. CDR1 and CDR2 (germline): SNHLY, FYNNEI. After removal of 4 bases from V and 1 base from J, the junction contained 7 bases not matched to a gene. The CDR3 spells CASSGPGQGLSYNEQFF. CDR3 nucleotide sequence: TGTGCCAGCAGTGGACCGGGACAGGGGTTATCCTACAATGAGCAGTTCTTC.

V gene TRBV21-1 combines with J gene TRBJ2-7; the DNA was not used to check the table's D call, TRBD2. TRBV21-1 has pseudogene status. This CDR3 is 19 amino acids long. In DNA form, the CDR3 reads TGTGCCAGCAGCAAAGGGAACGGGGTGTACCCCTCCCGCTCCTACGAGCAGTACTTC. It encodes CASSKGNGVYPSRSYEQYF.

V gene TRBV30 combines with J gene TRBJ1-6; D is uncertain. CDR3 length equals 12 residues. V lost 1 base, J lost 8 bases, and 6 bases lay in between. Germline V gene sequence: CDR1 GTSNPN, CDR2 SVGIG (reference sequence). The CDR3 loop reads CAWSAGDSPLHF. The CDR3 DNA follows: TGTGCCTGGAGTGCCGGGGATTCACCCCTCCACTTT.

The V and J genes are TRBV27 and TRBJ2-5; weak D call: TRBD1 (5 bases). V shed 2 bases and J shed 5 bases, with 12 bases lying between them. The CDR3 extends over 14 amino acids. Per the germline V gene, CDR1 is MNHEY and CDR2 is SMNVEV (reference sequence). The CDR3, as DNA: TGTGCCAGCAGTTTAAATCCAGGGTCGGAGACCCAGTACTTC. Translation: CASSLNPGSETQYF.

J is TRBJ2-1 and V is TRBV5-5, with 11 bases identical to TRBD2. Per germline, CDR1 SGHKS and CDR2 YYEKEE (reference sequence). Losses at the gene ends were 0 bases for V and 9 bases for J; bases not matched to a gene: 5. The CDR3 covers 15 residues. DNA for the CDR3: TGTGCCAGCAGCTTGGGACTAGCGGGATCGAGTGAGCAGTTCTTC. Amino acids: CASSLGLAGSSEQFF. Full variable domain (remainder filled in from reference TRBV5-5 and TRBJ2-1): DAGVTQSPTHLIKTRGQQVTLRCSPISGHKSVSWYQQVLGQGPQFIFQYYEKEERGRGNFPDRFSARQFPNYSSELNVNALLLGDSALYLCASSLGLAGSSEQFFGPGTRLTVL.

The V gene is TRBV19, the J gene TRBJ1-4, with no clear D. CDR1 LNHDA and CDR2 SQIVND come from the germline V gene (reference sequence). V lost 7 bases and J 0 bases, leaving 18 bases between the germline ends. The CDR3 runs to 17 residues. The CDR3 sequence is CASTPSGLLATNEKLFF. CDR3 coding DNA: TGTGCCAGTACCCCCTCGGGTCTGTTGGCAACTAATGAAAAACTGTTTTTT.

J is TRBJ2-1 and V is TRBV15, with TRBD2 identical over 9 bases. V shed 0 bases and J 9 bases; nucleotides not matched to a gene: 9. The CDR3 has 16 amino acids. Per the germline V gene, CDR1 is LNHNV and CDR2 is YYDKDF (reference sequence). In DNA form, the CDR3 reads TGTGCCACCAGCAGAGATTTCGGGCGGGGGGGCACTGAGCAGTTCTTC. Translation gives CATSRDFGRGGTEQFF.

The chain carries TRBV5-4 and TRBJ2-7, with 7 bases fitting TRBD1. CDR3 length: 14 residues. The germline V gene encodes CDR1 SGHNT and CDR2 YYREEE (reference sequence). V lost 3 bases to trimming and J lost 7 bases; unmatched junction nucleotides: 10. This CDR3 reads CASSWRTGTDEQYF. The CDR3 coding sequence is TGTGCCAGCAGCTGGAGAACCGGGACAGATGAGCAGTACTTC.

This clone came up a few times. V usage is TRBV29-1 and J usage is TRBJ1-1; 9 positions match TRBD1. This CDR3 has 17 amino acids. V lost 4 bases and J lost 4; bases outside the gene matches: 16. Germline assignment: CDR1 SQVTM and CDR2 ANQGSEA. The CDR3 sequence is CSVGPGTGSSRGTEAFF. CDR3 in DNA: TGCAGCGTTGGACCCGGGACAGGGAGTTCAAGGGGCACTGAAGCTTTCTTT.

Only one count was recorded for this clone. The chain uses TRBV6-5 and TRBJ1-5, with TRBD1 matching 10 bases. With 7 bases clipped from V and 6 bases from J, the junction kept 9 bases outside the gene matches. The CDR3 sequence is 15 residues long. CDR1 MNHEY and CDR2 SVGAGI come from the germline V gene. The CDR3 DNA reads TGTGCCAGCATCTTCGGGACAGGGGTAGTTCAGCCCCAGCATTTT. Translating gives CASIFGTGVVQPQHF.

The J gene is TRBJ2-7, the V gene TRBV4-2; 10 nucleotides align to TRBD2. The CDR3 runs 15 residues. Looked up from germline, CDR1 is LGHNA and CDR2 is YNFKEQ. The V gene end was trimmed by 3 bases and the J gene end by 12 bases; junction bases not matched to a gene: 14. In DNA form, the CDR3 reads TGTGCCAGCAGCCACTCTAGCGGGGGCTCTACATCTTGGTACTTC. Translating it yields CASSHSSGGSTSWYF.

The chain combines TRBV19 with TRBJ2-2, with 13 bases aligning to TRBD2. The germline gives CDR1 LNHDA, CDR2 SQIVND (reference sequence). Germline trimming cut 3 bases from V and 0 bases from J; bases unmatched to any gene: 10. The CDR3 covers 20 residues. DNA for the CDR3: TGTGCCAGTAGTATTGGGGTTGGTGGACTAGCGGGGGCGAACACCGGGGAGCTGTTTTTT. Amino acid sequence: CASSIGVGGLAGANTGELFF.

CDR3 coding DNA: TGTGCCAGCAGCCCATCAGTAGGACTAGCGTCCGGGGAGCTGTTTTTT. Translating it yields CASSPSVGLASGELFF. This sequence joins TRBV3-1 (or the pseudogene TRBV3-2) and TRBJ2-2; TRBD2 matches at 9 bases. Germline CDR1 reads LGHDT; CDR2 reads YNNKEL (reference sequence). The CDR3 length is 16 residues. Trimming cost V 4 bases and J 6 bases; bases outside gene matches: 9.

Comment on this clone: The junction departs from germline at one end; a sequencing error may be responsible. The V and J genes are TRBV9 and TRBJ2-7, with 10 bases identical to TRBD1. In germline, CDR1 is SGDLS, CDR2 YYNGEE. The CDR3 consists of 14 residues. The CDR3 DNA sequence: TGTGCCAGCAGCGTCGGGACAGGGGTCTACGAGCAATACTTC. This translates into CASSVGTGVYEQYF.

The rearrangement links TRBV13 to TRBJ2-7; a possible D gene is TRBD1 (6 bases). Trimming removed 1 base at V and 2 bases at J, with 9 bases between. This CDR3 comprises 14 residues. In germline, CDR1 is PRHDT, CDR2 FYEKMQ (reference sequence). DNA for the CDR3: TGTGCCAGCAGCTTAGTAAACAGGGCCTACGAGCAGTACTTC. This codes for CASSLVNRAYEQYF. Combining the CDR3 with reference TRBV13 and TRBJ2-7 gives the whole variable domain AAGVIQSPRHLIKEKRETATLKCYPIPRHDTVYWYQQGPGQDPQFLISFYEKMQSDKGSIPDRFSAQQFSDYHSELNMSSLELGDSALYFCASSLVNRAYEQYFGPGTRLTVT.

CDR3 loop: CASSLGDSGGANNEQFF. The CDR3 DNA is TGTGCCAGCAGCTTAGGGGATAGCGGGGGGGCCAATAATGAGCAGTTCTTC. V is TRBV11-3 and J is TRBJ2-1; TRBD2 aligns across 11 bases. V shed 1 base and J 7 bases; nucleotides not matched to a gene: 9. Per the germline V gene, CDR1 is SGHNT and CDR2 is YENEEA. The CDR3 extends over 17 amino acids.

This chain connects TRBV14 to TRBJ2-2; tentatively, D is TRBD2 (5 bases). Per the germline V gene, CDR1 is SGHDN and CDR2 is FVKESK. Trimming took 1 base from V and 6 from J, leaving 12 bases between them. The CDR3 spans 15 residues. Here the CDR3 reads CASSQVRGKAGELFF. CDR3 in DNA: TGTGCCAGCAGCCAAGTCAGAGGGAAAGCCGGGGAGCTGTTTTTT.

This chain joins TRBV2 and TRBJ2-3; 8 bases map to TRBD1. There are 15 residues in the CDR3. Germline V gene lookup returns CDR1 SNHLY and CDR2 FYNNEI. V lost 5 bases to trimming and J lost 3 bases; unmatched junction nucleotides: 7. The CDR3: CASSLRTGRTDTQYF. The CDR3 DNA reads as TGTGCCAGCAGTTTACGGACAGGGAGGACAGATACGCAGTATTTT.